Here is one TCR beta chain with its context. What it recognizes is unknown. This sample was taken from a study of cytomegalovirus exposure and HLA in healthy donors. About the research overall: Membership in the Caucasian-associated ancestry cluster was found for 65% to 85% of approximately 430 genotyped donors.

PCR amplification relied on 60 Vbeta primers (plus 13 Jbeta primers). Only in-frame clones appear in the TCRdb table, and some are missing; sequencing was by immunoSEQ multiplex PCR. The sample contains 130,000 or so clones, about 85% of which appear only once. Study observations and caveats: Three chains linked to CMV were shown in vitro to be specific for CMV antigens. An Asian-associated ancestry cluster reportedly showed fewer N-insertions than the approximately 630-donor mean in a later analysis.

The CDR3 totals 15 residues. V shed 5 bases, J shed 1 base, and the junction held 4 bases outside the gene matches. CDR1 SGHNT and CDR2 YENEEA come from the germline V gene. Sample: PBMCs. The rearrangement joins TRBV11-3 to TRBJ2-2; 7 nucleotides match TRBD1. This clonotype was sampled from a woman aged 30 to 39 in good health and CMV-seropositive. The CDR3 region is CASSPRQGNTGELFF. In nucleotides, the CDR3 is TGTGCCAGCAGCCCTCGACAGGGGAACACCGGGGAGCTGTTTTTT.